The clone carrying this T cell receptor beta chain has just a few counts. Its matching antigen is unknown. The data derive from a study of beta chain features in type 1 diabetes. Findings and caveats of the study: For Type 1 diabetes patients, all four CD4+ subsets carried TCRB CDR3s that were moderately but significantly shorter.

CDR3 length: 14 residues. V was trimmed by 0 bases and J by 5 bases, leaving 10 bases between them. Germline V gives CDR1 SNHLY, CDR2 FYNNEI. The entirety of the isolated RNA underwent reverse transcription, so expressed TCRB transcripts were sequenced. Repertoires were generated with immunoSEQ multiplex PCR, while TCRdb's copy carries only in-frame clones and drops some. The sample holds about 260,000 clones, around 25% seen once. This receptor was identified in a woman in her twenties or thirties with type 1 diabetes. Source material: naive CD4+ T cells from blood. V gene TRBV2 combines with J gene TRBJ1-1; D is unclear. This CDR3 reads CASSEADWETEAFF. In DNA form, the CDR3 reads TGTGCCAGCAGTGAAGCGGATTGGGAGACTGAAGCTTTCTTT.